This T cell receptor beta chain was sequenced in a study of technical replicates of blood from a few donors. TCRdb keeps only in-frame clones here, not all; method: immunoSEQ multiplex PCR. This table holds approximately 59,000 clones, more than 90% found once. CDR3 length: 12 amino acids. Looked up from germline, CDR1 is SGHAT and CDR2 is FQDESV (reference sequence). For this clone: One end of the junction is discordant with germline, which a read error may explain.

Sequencing used PBMCs. This chain links TRBV11-1 with TRBJ2-7; 11 positions match TRBD2. The sequence was obtained from a human donor in good health. Some clones in this sample may be carry-over from other donors' samples. In nucleotides, the CDR3 is TGTGCCAGCAGCTTTAGCGGGAGGGCCCTGGACTTC. Translation gives CASSFSGRALDF.